This is a list of T cell receptor beta chains from one sample in a study of shared clonotypes between healthy human individuals. The repertoire was sequenced with immunoSEQ multiplex PCR; TCRdb's copy has only in-frame clones and lacks some. Here the sample spans millions of clones, approximately 95% being singletons. Specimen: naive CD4+ T cells from PBMCs. These receptors came from a man aged 18 to 29 in good health. Some clones in this sample may be carry-over from other donors' samples. Each CDR3 is given with its conserved first and last residue. Each record gives: D gene, J gene, clone size, V gene, CDR3 DNA, CDR3 protein. A D gene is named only where the DNA matches it firmly. Expanded clones get a size class; other rows say once, few or many, or leave the size out.

d_call: -; j_call: TRBJ2-7; clone_size: few; v_call: TRBV14; cdr3_nt: TGTGCCAGCAGCCAAGTGGACGAGCAGTACTTC; cdr3_aa: CASSQVDEQYF
d_call: TRBD2; j_call: TRBJ2-7; clone_size: once; v_call: TRBV6-6; cdr3_nt: TGTGCCAGCAGTTACGAACTAGCGGGAGCCGAGCAGTACTTC; cdr3_aa: CASSYELAGAEQYF
d_call: TRBD2; j_call: TRBJ2-3; clone_size: -; v_call: TRBV5-5; cdr3_nt: TGTGCCAGCAGCTGGGGACTAGCGGGGAGCACAGATACGCAGTATTTT; cdr3_aa: CASSWGLAGSTDTQYF
d_call: -; j_call: TRBJ1-5; clone_size: -; v_call: TRBV4-1; cdr3_nt: TGCGCCAGCAGCCAAGTTGGGCTGGGGCCCCAGCATTTT; cdr3_aa: CASSQVGLGPQHF
d_call: -; j_call: TRBJ2-3; clone_size: -; v_call: TRBV7-3; cdr3_nt: TGTGCCAGCAGCTTAAAGGCCTCACGGGGGGCGACGGACACAGATACGCAGTATTTT; cdr3_aa: CASSLKASRGATDTDTQYF
d_call: -; j_call: TRBJ1-1; clone_size: -; v_call: TRBV28; cdr3_nt: TGTGCCAGCAGTCGAGCGGCGGCCCTGAACACTGAAGCTTTCTTT; cdr3_aa: CASSRAAALNTEAFF
d_call: -; j_call: TRBJ2-1; clone_size: -; v_call: TRBV10-2; cdr3_nt: TGCGCCAGCAGTGATGTCGGGACCCCCTACAATGAGCAGTTCTTC; cdr3_aa: CASSDVGTPYNEQFF
d_call: -; j_call: TRBJ1-4; clone_size: -; v_call: TRBV4-1; cdr3_nt: TGCGCCAGCAGCCCCACTTGGGCAACTAATGAAAAACTGTTTTTT; cdr3_aa: CASSPTWATNEKLFF
d_call: -; j_call: TRBJ2-1; clone_size: -; v_call: TRBV28; cdr3_nt: TGTGCCAGCAGGGACGATGAGCAGTTCTTC; cdr3_aa: CASRDDEQFF
d_call: TRBD2; j_call: TRBJ2-1; clone_size: -; v_call: TRBV7-9; cdr3_nt: TGTGCCAGCAGCAACGACTTCGGGAAGCGGGAGTACAATGAGCAGTTCTTC; cdr3_aa: CASSNDFGKREYNEQFF
d_call: -; j_call: TRBJ2-2; clone_size: once; v_call: TRBV7-2; cdr3_nt: TGTGCCAGCAGCGCTCAACAGGGTAGTGGTCCCGGGGAGCTGTTTTTT; cdr3_aa: CASSAQQGSGPGELFF
d_call: -; j_call: TRBJ2-1; clone_size: -; v_call: TRBV30; cdr3_nt: TGTGCCCTTGCCCCCCTCACCTCCTACAATGAGCAGTTCTTC; cdr3_aa: CALAPLTSYNEQFF
d_call: -; j_call: TRBJ2-5; clone_size: -; v_call: TRBV19; cdr3_nt: TGTGCCAGTAGTATAGCCAGCGGGAGTCCCACAGGGGGGACCCAGTACTTC; cdr3_aa: CASSIASGSPTGGTQYF
d_call: -; j_call: TRBJ2-2; clone_size: -; v_call: TRBV9; cdr3_nt: TGTGCCAGCAGCGGACGTCTTCTGACCACCGGGGAGCTGTTTTTT; cdr3_aa: CASSGRLLTTGELFF
d_call: -; j_call: TRBJ1-2; clone_size: -; v_call: TRBV28; cdr3_nt: TGTGCCAGCAGTGCGGCAGGGCGTGCGAATGGCTACACCTTC; cdr3_aa: CASSAAGRANGYTF
d_call: -; j_call: TRBJ2-7; clone_size: -; v_call: TRBV19; cdr3_nt: TGTGCCAGTAGTATCCGGGACAACCTCTACGAGCAGTACTTC; cdr3_aa: CASSIRDNLYEQYF
d_call: -; j_call: TRBJ2-2; clone_size: -; v_call: TRBV28; cdr3_nt: TGTGCCAGCAGTTTAGGCGGGGAGAACACCGGGGAGCTGTTTTTT; cdr3_aa: CASSLGGENTGELFF
d_call: -; j_call: TRBJ2-2; clone_size: -; v_call: TRBV9; cdr3_nt: TGTGCCAGCAGCACGCAAGGTGACGGGGAGCTGTTTTTT; cdr3_aa: CASSTQGDGELFF
d_call: TRBD1; j_call: TRBJ1-1; clone_size: -; v_call: TRBV28; cdr3_nt: TGTGCCAGCAGCTCAATCCCCGGACAGGTAGGGAGGTTGGGAGCTTTCTTT; cdr3_aa: CASSSIPGQVGRLGAFF
d_call: -; j_call: TRBJ2-5; clone_size: -; v_call: TRBV7-3; cdr3_nt: TGTGCCAGCAGCTTAACGGGATGGCAAGAGACCCAGTACTTC; cdr3_aa: CASSLTGWQETQYF
d_call: -; j_call: TRBJ2-1; clone_size: -; v_call: TRBV7-3; cdr3_nt: TGTGCCAGCAGCTTAGGAGTGGGGACATCTTACAATGAGCAGTTCTTC; cdr3_aa: CASSLGVGTSYNEQFF
d_call: -; j_call: TRBJ1-2; clone_size: -; v_call: TRBV9; cdr3_nt: TGTGCCAGCAGCGGGGGGGCAGCCGGAGACTATGGCTACACCTTC; cdr3_aa: CASSGGAAGDYGYTF
d_call: -; j_call: TRBJ1-2; clone_size: -; v_call: TRBV2; cdr3_nt: TGTGCCAGCAGTGACGAGTCGTCAGGCTACACCTTC; cdr3_aa: CASSDESSGYTF
d_call: -; j_call: TRBJ1-1; clone_size: -; v_call: TRBV28; cdr3_nt: TGTGCCAGCAGTTTATTCTTGCCAGGGCTAGCTTTCTTT; cdr3_aa: CASSLFLPGLAFF
d_call: TRBD1; j_call: TRBJ1-2; clone_size: -; v_call: TRBV19; cdr3_nt: TGTGCCAGTAGACAGGGGACGGCCATCTATGGGAGGACCTTC; cdr3_aa: CASRQGTAIYGRTF
d_call: -; j_call: TRBJ2-5; clone_size: -; v_call: TRBV2; cdr3_nt: TGTGCCAGCAGTGAGGGGGGAGAGACCCAGTACTTC; cdr3_aa: CASSEGGETQYF
d_call: -; j_call: TRBJ2-3; clone_size: -; v_call: TRBV4-2; cdr3_nt: TGTGCCAGCAGCCAAGTGGGCTGGCGGGAACCGGGAGATACGCAGTATTTT; cdr3_aa: CASSQVGWREPGDTQYF
d_call: -; j_call: TRBJ2-5; clone_size: -; v_call: TRBV10-3; cdr3_nt: TGTGCCATCAGTAGCCTGAGGGGGGAGACCCAGTACTTC; cdr3_aa: CAISSLRGETQYF
d_call: TRBD2; j_call: TRBJ2-7; clone_size: -; v_call: TRBV30; cdr3_nt: TGTGCCTGGTCGGTCGTCGGGGGGGATATCCCTAGGTACTTC; cdr3_aa: CAWSVVGGDIPRYF
d_call: TRBD2; j_call: TRBJ2-3; clone_size: -; v_call: TRBV9; cdr3_nt: TGTGCCAGCACGAGCGCTAGCGGGATCGCAGATACGCAGTATTTT; cdr3_aa: CASTSASGIADTQYF
d_call: TRBD2; j_call: TRBJ2-1; clone_size: -; v_call: TRBV7-7; cdr3_nt: TGTGCCAGCAGCCAATCAGGGAGGGCTTACAATGAGCAGTTCTTC; cdr3_aa: CASSQSGRAYNEQFF
d_call: -; j_call: TRBJ2-7; clone_size: -; v_call: TRBV5-1; cdr3_nt: TGCGCCAGCAGCTTGGACGGGGCGGTTTACGAGCAGTACTTC; cdr3_aa: CASSLDGAVYEQYF
d_call: TRBD2; j_call: TRBJ2-1; clone_size: -; v_call: TRBV2; cdr3_nt: TGTGCCAGCAGTGAACGTCCAGCGGGAGGGCTCAATGAGCAGTTCTTC; cdr3_aa: CASSERPAGGLNEQFF
d_call: -; j_call: TRBJ1-5; clone_size: few; v_call: TRBV9; cdr3_nt: TGTGCCAGCGGGGAAGACAAGCCCCAGCATTTT; cdr3_aa: CASGEDKPQHF
d_call: -; j_call: TRBJ1-1; clone_size: -; v_call: TRBV7-2; cdr3_nt: TGTGCCAGCAGCATACAGGGTGGCACTGAAGCTTTCTTT; cdr3_aa: CASSIQGGTEAFF
d_call: TRBD2; j_call: TRBJ2-7; clone_size: -; v_call: TRBV5-1; cdr3_nt: TGCGCCAGCACCCTTCCAGGGACTAGTGGGGAGCAGTACTTC; cdr3_aa: CASTLPGTSGEQYF
d_call: -; j_call: TRBJ2-7; clone_size: -; v_call: TRBV7-2; cdr3_nt: TGTGCCAGCAGCTCACAAGCAGGAGTCATCGAGCAGTACTTC; cdr3_aa: CASSSQAGVIEQYF
d_call: TRBD2; j_call: TRBJ2-3; clone_size: -; v_call: TRBV15; cdr3_nt: TGTGCCACCAGTCAAGGACTAGCGGGGTCTACAGATACGCAGTATTTT; cdr3_aa: CATSQGLAGSTDTQYF
d_call: TRBD1; j_call: TRBJ2-6; clone_size: -; v_call: TRBV2; cdr3_nt: TGTGCCAGCCACCAGGGGGCTTTCCTCTCTGGGGCCAACGTCCTGACTTTC; cdr3_aa: CASHQGAFLSGANVLTF
d_call: -; j_call: TRBJ1-2; clone_size: -; v_call: TRBV5-4; cdr3_nt: TGTGCCAGCAGCTATGGGTCGGCTGGAGCTAACTATGGCTACACCTTC; cdr3_aa: CASSYGSAGANYGYTF
d_call: -; j_call: TRBJ1-5; clone_size: -; v_call: TRBV4-1; cdr3_nt: TGCGCCAGCAGCCATTCGGAGGCAAGGCAGCCCCAGCATTTT; cdr3_aa: CASSHSEARQPQHF
d_call: -; j_call: TRBJ2-7; clone_size: -; v_call: TRBV6-5; cdr3_nt: TGTGCCAGCAGTTATACGGGCCCTAGGGGCTACGAGCAGTACTTC; cdr3_aa: CASSYTGPRGYEQYF
d_call: -; j_call: TRBJ1-1; clone_size: -; v_call: TRBV28; cdr3_nt: TGTGCCAGCAGTTTCACCGAAATTGAGGGTGAAGCTTTCTTT; cdr3_aa: CASSFTEIEGEAFF
d_call: TRBD1; j_call: TRBJ1-2; clone_size: -; v_call: TRBV6-5; cdr3_nt: TGTGCCAGCAGTTACGCCGGGACAGAGAACTATGGCTACACCTTC; cdr3_aa: CASSYAGTENYGYTF
d_call: -; j_call: TRBJ1-2; clone_size: -; v_call: TRBV5-6; cdr3_nt: TGTGCCAGCAGCCCCTGGGCGAGGTCTAACTATGGCTACACCTTC; cdr3_aa: CASSPWARSNYGYTF
d_call: -; j_call: TRBJ1-2; clone_size: -; v_call: TRBV6-5; cdr3_nt: TGTGCCAGCAGTTACTCGGGGGTTTCGGCTAACTATGGCTACACCTTC; cdr3_aa: CASSYSGVSANYGYTF
d_call: -; j_call: TRBJ1-2; clone_size: -; v_call: TRBV15; cdr3_nt: TGTGCCACCAGCAGGACCGGGACGGCGACTAACTATGGCTACACCTTC; cdr3_aa: CATSRTGTATNYGYTF
d_call: -; j_call: TRBJ2-3; clone_size: -; v_call: TRBV5-1; cdr3_nt: TGCGCCAGCAGCTCATCGCTGGGCACAGATACGCAGTATTTT; cdr3_aa: CASSSSLGTDTQYF
d_call: -; j_call: TRBJ1-2; clone_size: -; v_call: TRBV4-3; cdr3_nt: TGCGCCAGCAGCCCCCAAGACGTGACGGGCACATATGGCTACACCTTC; cdr3_aa: CASSPQDVTGTYGYTF
d_call: -; j_call: TRBJ2-1; clone_size: -; v_call: TRBV7-9; cdr3_nt: TGTGCCAGCAGCTTAAGTCTGCGGGCATACAATGAGCAGTTCTTC; cdr3_aa: CASSLSLRAYNEQFF
d_call: TRBD1; j_call: TRBJ1-2; clone_size: -; v_call: TRBV4-1; cdr3_nt: TGCGCCAGCAGCCAATCGGCCAGGGGGCGACAAGGCTATGGCTACACCTTC; cdr3_aa: CASSQSARGRQGYGYTF
d_call: -; j_call: TRBJ2-7; clone_size: -; v_call: TRBV5-1; cdr3_nt: TGCGCCAGCAGCCCGGTCGGGCCAGGGGCTTCCTACGAGCAGTACTTC; cdr3_aa: CASSPVGPGASYEQYF
d_call: -; j_call: TRBJ1-2; clone_size: -; v_call: TRBV19; cdr3_nt: TGTGCCAGTAGTAGCCAGGGCGGAAACTATGGCTACACCTTC; cdr3_aa: CASSSQGGNYGYTF
d_call: -; j_call: TRBJ2-7; clone_size: -; v_call: TRBV6-6; cdr3_nt: TGTGCCAGCAGTTACCGATCCGGGACACCTACCTACGAGCAGTACTTC; cdr3_aa: CASSYRSGTPTYEQYF
d_call: -; j_call: TRBJ1-2; clone_size: -; v_call: TRBV2; cdr3_nt: TGTGCCAGTAGTGAAGATGGGGCAAGCTTGGCTAACTATGGCTACACCTTC; cdr3_aa: CASSEDGASLANYGYTF